What follows describes a single T cell receptor (beta chain). This record comes from a study of blood T cell repertoires in COVID-19. Overall study context: Acute and convalescent COVID-19 specimens originated in the United States, Italy and Spain.

Clones were read by immunoSEQ multiplex PCR, and TCRdb kept only the in-frame ones, dropping some. The sample lists 100,000 to 140,000 clones; approximately 81% were seen once. The sequence was collected from a human donor in a cohort sampled during active COVID-19. Sample: peripheral blood.

The CDR3 spells CASSSEYAENQPQHF. The CDR3 nucleotides read TGTGCCAGCAGCTCGGAGTACGCGGAGAATCAGCCCCAGCATTTT. The J gene is TRBJ1-5, the V gene TRBV5-5, with D hard to call. The V gene's germline CDR1 is SGHKS and CDR2 YYEKEE (reference sequence). V lost 3 bases and J lost 4, with 14 bases in between. The CDR3 covers 15 residues.